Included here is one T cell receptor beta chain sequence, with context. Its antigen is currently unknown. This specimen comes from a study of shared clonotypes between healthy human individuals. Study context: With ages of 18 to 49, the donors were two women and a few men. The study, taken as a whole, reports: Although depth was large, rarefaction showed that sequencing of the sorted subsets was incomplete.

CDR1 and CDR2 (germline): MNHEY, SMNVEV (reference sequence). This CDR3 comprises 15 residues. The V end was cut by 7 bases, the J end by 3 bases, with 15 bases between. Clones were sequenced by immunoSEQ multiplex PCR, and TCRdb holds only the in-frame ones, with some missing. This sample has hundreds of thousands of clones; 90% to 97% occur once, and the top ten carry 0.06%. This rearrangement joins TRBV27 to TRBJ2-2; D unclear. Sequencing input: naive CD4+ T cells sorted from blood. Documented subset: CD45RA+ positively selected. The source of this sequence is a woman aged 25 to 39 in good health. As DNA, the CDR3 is TGTGCCAGCAAGTTTGTCCAGGAGCACACCGGGGAGCTGTTTTTT. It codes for CASKFVQEHTGELFF.